This T cell receptor (beta chain) comes out of a study of molecular identifiers for immune sequencing clone quantification. Study observations and caveats: Spiked Jurkat TCR RNA equivalent to one cell reportedly surfaced among approximately 1.1 million naive cells. More than 97% of effector molecules, versus under 1% of naive-cell molecules, belonged to clones above 20 RNA copies.

This clonotype was picked up many times. No antigen is known for it. Naive CD8 sequencing libraries were generated from around 20,000 to 990,000 sorted cells, with 10%, 30% or 50% RNA as input. Trimming took 7 bases from V and 4 from J, leaving 17 bases between them. This CDR3 comprises 13 residues. The germline gives CDR1 GTSNPN, CDR2 SVGIG (reference sequence). Bulk libraries came from a prior protocol with listed TCR primers. TCRdb reprocessed the PCR reads via MiXCR and lists one record per CDR3 protein. This sample has some 320,000 distinct CDR3 sequences; around 21% occur once, and the top ten carry 0.7% to 0.9%.

The V gene is TRBV30, the J gene TRBJ2-7; a possible D gene is TRBD2 (5 bases). The sequenced sample consisted of naive CD8+ T cells from blood, with Jurkat cell RNA spiked in. The subset here: FACS-sorted CD8+CD4-CCR7+CD45RA+ naive T cells. This clonotype was obtained from a human donor in good health. Some libraries in this study had Jurkat cell RNA spiked in. The CDR3 nucleotides are TGTGCCTACTCGACGGACTCGATTTACGAGCAGTACTTC. This translates into CAYSTDSIYEQYF.